Following are 5 T cell receptor beta chains from one sample sequenced in a study of OX40 agonist ivuxolimab in advanced cancers. Assay used: immunoSEQ multiplex PCR; TCRdb lists only in-frame clones, some missing. The sample lists 72,000 or so clones; about 80% were seen once. The sample in question was CD4+ or CD8+ T cells sorted from blood, obtained in a trial of the OX40 agonist ivuxolimab. These receptors all come from an adult with an advanced solid tumor such as melanoma, head and neck, liver or kidney cancer.

The chain employs TRBV2 and TRBJ1-4, with D unclear. From germline, CDR1 is SNHLY and CDR2 FYNNEI. V was clipped by 2 bases and J by 11 bases, with 6 bases between them. The CDR3 has 11 amino acids. CDR3 nucleotides: TGTGCCAGCAGTGAAAAATCGAAACTGTTTTTT. Its protein is CASSEKSKLFF. The whole variable domain, remainder taken from reference TRBV2 and TRBJ1-4, is EPEVTQTPSHQVTQMGQEVILRCVPISNHLYFYWYRQILGQKVEFLVSFYNNEISEKSEIFDDQFSVERPDGSNFTLKIRSTKLEDSAMYFCASSEKSKLFFGSGTQLSVL.

This chain joins TRBV9 and TRBJ2-1; tentative D call: TRBD1 (5 bases). The CDR3 contains 13 residues. V gave up 4 bases and J gave up 7 bases, with 12 bases separating them. In germline, CDR1 is SGDLS, CDR2 YYNGEE. The CDR3 region is CASSSTTDNEQFF. The CDR3 DNA sequence: TGTGCCAGCAGCTCCACGACAGATAATGAGCAGTTCTTC.

The genes are TRBV11-1 and TRBJ2-5; D unresolved. V was pared by 4 bases and J by 5 bases, with 5 bases between. CDR1 and CDR2 from the germline V gene are SGHAT and FQDESV (reference sequence). CDR3 length equals 11 residues. The CDR3 DNA follows: TGTGCCAGCAGCTCTGTGGAGACCCAGTACTTC. This sequence encodes CASSSVETQYF.

The V call is TRBV5-1, the J call TRBJ2-7; D may be TRBD1 or TRBD2 (5 bases each). The V gene lost 3 bases and the J gene lost 3 bases, with 19 bases spanning the gap. Germline loops: CDR1 SGHRS, CDR2 YFSETQ. CDR3 length: 16 residues. CDR3 DNA: TGCGCCAGCAGCTGGAAAGGGGACCGACGTAACTACGAGCAGTACTTC. Translated, it gives CASSWKGDRRNYEQYF.

V is TRBV2 and J is TRBJ2-2; 9 bases align to TRBD1. The CDR3 has 14 residues. Trimming took 5 bases from V and 6 from J; bases not matched to a gene: 4. Germline-derived CDR1 and CDR2 are SNHLY and FYNNEI. The CDR3 reads CASSWTGDPGELFF. CDR3 sequence (DNA): TGTGCCAGCAGTTGGACAGGGGACCCCGGGGAGCTGTTTTTT. Looking up the rest from reference TRBV2 and TRBJ2-2 gives the full variable domain: EPEVTQTPSHQVTQMGQEVILRCVPISNHLYFYWYRQILGQKVEFLVSFYNNEISEKSEIFDDQFSVERPDGSNFTLKIRSTKLEDSAMYFCASSWTGDPGELFFGEGSRLTVL.